This section outlines one T cell receptor (beta chain) sequence together with its context. Its antigen is unknown. Sequenced by immunoSEQ multiplex PCR; TCRdb stores in-frame clones only, minus some. Of under 100,000 clones in the sample, roughly nine tenths were seen once. The sample originates from a study of T cell responses to AZD1222 COVID-19 vaccine. Overall study findings and caveats: Nearly half of the spike-specific TCRs reportedly recognize variant regions that carry no mutations. It should be noted that donors were predominantly white British and more often female, and clonal diversity was possibly underestimated. Recipients of two AZD1222 doses showed rising Spike-specific TCR breadth and depth.

The CDR3 spans 15 residues. Per the germline V gene, CDR1 is SGDLS and CDR2 is YYNGEE. With 0 bases clipped from V and 4 bases from J, the junction kept 4 bases outside the gene matches. The source is an adult who received the AZD1222 COVID-19 vaccine. The chain employs TRBV9 and TRBJ2-1; 7 bases agree with TRBD2. Sequences were derived from peripheral blood, sampled 28 days after the second AZD1222 dose. The CDR3 protein is CASSVGGGDYNEQFF. The CDR3 bases are TGTGCCAGCAGCGTAGGTGGGGGGGATTACAATGAGCAGTTCTTC.